These 29 T cell receptor beta chains originate from one sample sequenced in a study of CD8 T cells in ankylosing spondylitis. Findings and caveats of the study: A motif in TCR beta, a set of fewer than ten highly homologous variants, appeared characteristic of ankylosing spondylitis blood.

Their recognized antigens are unknown. One entry per CDR3 protein results from TCRdb running MiXCR on the 5' RACE reads. The data hold approximately 550,000 distinct CDR3 sequences, with roughly 13% observed a single time. Sequencing input: blood, either unsorted or a sorted T cell fraction (not recorded which). The receptors were gathered from a male donor with ankylosing spondylitis.

This clonotype was observed at least ten times. This chain uses TRBV12-3 or TRBV12-4 with TRBJ2-1, with D tentatively TRBD2 (5 bases). The CDR3 contains 15 residues. V lost 8 bases and J 10 bases, leaving 24 bases between the germline ends. The CDR3 sequence is CASRGLTGPSEEQFF. CDR3 in DNA: TGTGCCAGCCGGGGTCTCACCGGCCCAAGTGAGGAGCAGTTCTTC.

This clonotype was counted ten times or more. This chain uses TRBV2 with TRBJ1-1; 8 bases match TRBD1. The CDR3 runs 12 residues. Looked up from germline, CDR1 is SNHLY and CDR2 is FYNNEI. V was clipped by 11 bases and J by 6 bases; unmatched bases: 8. CDR3 DNA sequence: TGTGCCGGAAAAACAGGGGGGGCTGAAGCTTTCTTT. Translating it yields CAGKTGGAEAFF.

This clonotype was recorded a few times. This rearrangement joins TRBV29-1 to TRBJ2-1; D is perhaps TRBD1 or TRBD2 (6 bases each). The germline V and J ends were trimmed by 6 bases and 7 bases, with 13 bases remaining between them. CDR1 and CDR2 (germline): SQVTM, ANQGSEA. This CDR3 has 12 amino acids. CDR3 nucleotides: TGCAGCGTCAGGGGACTTATGAATGAGCAGTTCTTC. It yields the protein CSVRGLMNEQFF.

This clonotype occurred a few times. This chain links TRBV25-1 with TRBJ2-3, with TRBD1 identical over 8 bases. There are 18 residues in the CDR3. V lost 6 bases, J lost 1 base, and 15 bases stayed unmatched. Germline CDR1 MGHDK, CDR2 SYGVNS. CDR3 DNA sequence: TGTGCCAGCAGCTCACCTCCAGGGGGCAATTTGGGCACAGATACGCAGTATTTT. This gives the protein CASSSPPGGNLGTDTQYF.

The table lists this clonotype with a few counts. This chain uses TRBV29-1 with TRBJ2-6; D may correspond to TRBD1 or TRBD2 (6 bases each). Deletions cut 4 bases from V and 6 bases from J, with 13 bases between. There are 14 residues in the CDR3. Germline CDR1 reads SQVTM; CDR2 reads ANQGSEA. This CDR3 reads CSVAGGQVANVLTF. The CDR3 DNA sequence: TGCAGCGTTGCTGGGGGGCAGGTGGCCAACGTCCTGACTTTC. The complete variable domain, with remaining parts taken from reference TRBV29-1 and TRBJ2-6, reads SAVISQKPSRDICQRGTSLTIQCQVDSQVTMMFWYRQQPGQSLTLIATANQGSEATYESGFVIDKFPISRPNLTFSTLTVSNMSPEDSSIYLCSVAGGQVANVLTFGAGSRLTVL.

A remark on this clonotype: This could be a read error, since a much larger clone is one nucleotide away. The chain joins TRBV5-1 to TRBJ2-1, with a tentative D call TRBD2 (6 bases). There are 14 residues in the CDR3. V was cut by 0 bases and J by 9 bases, with 13 bases left in between. Germline loops: CDR1 SGHRS, CDR2 YFSETQ. CDR3 protein: CASSLDGGNSEQFF. Written as DNA, the CDR3 is TGCGCCAGCAGCTTGGACGGGGGAAACAGTGAGCAGTTCTTC.

The chain recombines TRBV6-2 or TRBV6-3 with TRBJ1-1; 7 positions agree with TRBD1. The CDR3 contains 14 residues. The germline V gene has CDR1 MNHEY and CDR2 SVGEGT. V lost 4 bases, J lost 5 bases, and 7 bases stayed unmatched. In DNA, the CDR3 is TGTGCCAGCAGTTTCCCACAGGGGAGAACTGAAGCTTTCTTT. Its protein product is CASSFPQGRTEAFF.

This clonotype was observed a few times. This chain connects TRBV12-3 or TRBV12-4 to TRBJ1-2, with no clear D. The V end was cut by 5 bases, the J end by 4 bases, with 17 bases between. The CDR3 has 15 amino acids. DNA for the CDR3: TGTGCCAGCAGTACCTCGTTCCTGGCCTCCTATGGCTACACCTTC. Translation: CASSTSFLASYGYTF.

This clonotype turned up a few times. The rearrangement links TRBV3-1 to TRBJ1-2; 7 bases line up with TRBD1. The junction had 9 bases not matched to a gene; V was cut back by 3 bases and J by 8 bases. Germline V gives CDR1 LGHDT, CDR2 YNNKEL (reference sequence). This CDR3 contains 14 residues. The CDR3 loop reads CASSQDDRVEGYTF. CDR3 DNA sequence: TGTGCCAGCAGCCAGGACGACAGGGTAGAAGGCTACACCTTC. Complete variable domain (other parts from reference TRBV3-1 and TRBJ1-2): DTAVSQTPKYLVTQMGNDKSIKCEQNLGHDTMYWYKQDSKKFLKIMFSYNNKELIINETVPNRFSPKSPDKAHLNLHINSLELGDSAVYFCASSQDDRVEGYTFGSGTRLTVV.

This clonotype was seen a handful of times. V is TRBV9 and J is TRBJ2-1, with TRBD2 identical over 13 bases. CDR3 size: 16 residues. CDR1 is SGDLS and CDR2 is YYNGEE in the germline V gene. The V segment lost 4 bases and the J segment 9 bases; nucleotides outside the gene matches: 10. CDR3 DNA sequence: TGTGCCAGCAGCTTGCCGGGACTAGCGGGGCCTCCTGAGCAGTTCTTC. Translating it yields CASSLPGLAGPPEQFF.

The rearrangement uses TRBV11-2 and TRBJ2-7; D is perhaps TRBD1 (6 bases). V was cut by 0 bases and J by 0 bases, with 12 bases left in between. The germline V gene encodes CDR1 SGHAT and CDR2 FQNNGV. This CDR3 has 16 amino acids. For the CDR3, the DNA is TGTGCCAGCAGCTTAGATTCAGGGGCGAGCTCCTACGAGCAGTACGTC. Protein product: CASSLDSGASSYEQYV.

The J gene is TRBJ1-2, the V gene TRBV11-2; 7 bases map to TRBD1. CDR1 is SGHAT, CDR2 FQNNGV, per germline. V was pared by 5 bases and J by 6 bases, with 12 bases of the junction left unmatched. This CDR3 contains 15 residues. CDR3 sequence: CASSPAGGGANGYTF. The CDR3, as DNA: TGTGCCAGCAGCCCCGCCGGAGGGGGCGCGAATGGCTACACCTTC.

This chain connects TRBV20-1 to TRBJ2-1; no firm D call. V lost 4 bases to trimming and J lost 6 bases, with 16 bases between them. Germline V gene lookup returns CDR1 DFQATT and CDR2 SNEGSKA (reference sequence). The CDR3 totals 14 residues. The CDR3 spells CSATPAYLGNEQFF. The CDR3, as DNA: TGCAGTGCTACCCCCGCATACCTAGGCAATGAGCAGTTCTTC.

The chain employs TRBV28 and TRBJ2-7; D unresolved. CDR1 and CDR2 from the germline V gene are MDHEN and SYDVKM. The CDR3 totals 12 residues. V gave up 4 bases and J gave up 3 bases, with 7 bases separating them. CDR3 amino acids: CASSSPVYEQYF. CDR3 nucleotide sequence: TGTGCCAGCAGTTCGCCCGTCTACGAGCAGTACTTC.

The sample holds many counts of this clonotype. The rearrangement joins TRBV12-3 or TRBV12-4 to TRBJ2-1, with 12 positions matching TRBD2. V lost 5 bases and J lost 9; bases outside the gene matches: 8. This CDR3 is 15 amino acids long. The CDR3 DNA is TGTGCCAGCAGTCTCAGGACTAGCGGGACTGGTGAGCAGTTCTTC. Protein: CASSLRTSGTGEQFF.

This clonotype appeared a few times. The rearrangement uses TRBV7-9 and TRBJ2-7; D possibly uses TRBD1 or TRBD2 (5 bases each). V dropped 5 bases and J dropped 6 bases, with 17 bases sitting between them. The CDR3 has 14 residues. Germline CDR1 and CDR2: SEHNR and FQNEAQ (reference sequence). CDR3 nucleotide sequence: TGTGCCAGCAGCGGGGGATCGTCAGGGCGCGAGCAGTACGTC. This encodes CASSGGSSGREQYV.

The chain carries TRBV5-1 and TRBJ2-3, with D tentatively TRBD2 (5 bases). The V end lost 9 bases, the J end lost 4 bases, and 18 bases lay between the germline ends. From germline, CDR1 is SGHRS and CDR2 YFSETQ. The CDR3 sequence is 14 residues long. CDR3 bases: TGCGCCAACCTTCAGCGGCAGGATCCAGATACGCAGTATTTT. As protein: CANLQRQDPDTQYF.

In its sample, this clonotype was seen many times. The CDR3 sequence is CASSLQGGKETQYF. The CDR3 DNA reads TGCGCCAGCAGCTTGCAGGGAGGTAAAGAGACCCAGTACTTC. The chain carries TRBV5-1 and TRBJ2-5; D perhaps matches TRBD2 (6 bases). Trimming shortened V by 1 base and J by 3 bases, and 10 bases separated the two germline ends. CDR1 SGHRS and CDR2 YFSETQ come from the germline V gene. CDR3 size: 14 residues.

The chain joins TRBV7-8 to TRBJ2-1; 7 positions match TRBD1. J gave up 4 bases and V 3 bases, and 12 bases lay outside the gene matches. In germline, CDR1 is SGHVS, CDR2 FQNEAQ. This CDR3 has 17 residues. The chain's CDR3 is CASSLVRGTGLYNEQFF. For the CDR3, the DNA is TGTGCCAGCAGCTTGGTCAGGGGGACCGGACTTTACAATGAGCAGTTCTTC.

The genes are TRBV21-1 and TRBJ2-2; the table's D call TRBD1 went unverified against the DNA. TRBV21-1 is reported as a pseudogene. The CDR3 covers 17 residues. The CDR3: CASSFKDRGRFTGELFF. The CDR3 bases are TGTGCCAGCAGCTTTAAGGACAGGGGGCGATTCACCGGGGAGCTGTTTTTT.

This clonotype was picked up a small number of times. The V and J genes are TRBV11-1 and TRBJ1-1; D ambiguous. Trimming pared 1 base from V and 7 bases from J, leaving 10 bases between. In germline, CDR1 is SGHAT, CDR2 FQDESV (reference sequence). This CDR3 is 13 amino acids long. The chain's CDR3 is CASSLGSRNEAFF. CDR3 DNA: TGTGCCAGCAGCTTAGGGTCCCGTAATGAAGCTTTCTTT. Full variable domain (missing parts from reference TRBV11-1 and TRBJ1-1): EAEVAQSPRYKITEKSQAVAFWCDPISGHATLYWYRQILGQGPELLVQFQDESVVDDSQLPKDRFSAERLKGVDSTLKIQPAELGDSAMYLCASSLGSRNEAFFGQGTRLTVV.

This clonotype has a count of ten or more. The genes are TRBV2 and TRBJ1-5; TRBD1 aligns across 11 bases. The V segment lost 6 bases and the J segment 7 bases; nucleotides outside the gene matches: 5. Germline V gene lookup returns CDR1 SNHLY and CDR2 FYNNEI. The CDR3 has 14 amino acids. CDR3 protein: CASSLGQGGQPQHF. In nucleotides, the CDR3 is TGTGCCAGCAGCTTGGGACAGGGGGGCCAGCCCCAGCATTTT.

This clonotype was counted many times. The rearrangement uses TRBV7-9 and TRBJ1-2; tentative D call: TRBD1 (6 bases). With 5 bases removed from V and 5 bases from J, the gap between germline ends came to 18 bases. The length of the CDR3 is 15 residues. Germline lookup yields CDR1 SEHNR and CDR2 FQNEAQ (reference sequence). The CDR3 DNA sequence: TGTGCCAGCAGCCCACGAGGCAGGGGAGAGTATGGCTACACCTTC. Translation gives CASSPRGRGEYGYTF.

This clonotype was seen a handful of times. The chain joins TRBV3-1 to TRBJ2-7; a possible D gene is TRBD1 (6 bases). CDR3 size: 15 residues. In germline, CDR1 is LGHDT, CDR2 YNNKEL (reference sequence). V gave up 5 bases and J gave up 5 bases, with 19 bases separating them. Here the CDR3 DNA reads TGTGCCAGCAGCAACCGTAGGGGGAGTATCGACGAGCAGTACTTC. Amino acids: CASSNRRGSIDEQYF.

This clonotype was detected only a few times. The gene calls are TRBV10-2 and TRBJ1-5, with D hard to call. V lost 4 bases, J lost 9 bases, and 10 bases lay in between. The CDR3 is 12 amino acids. The germline gives CDR1 WSHSY, CDR2 SAAADI. Written as DNA, the CDR3 is TGCGCCAGCAGTGGGCCCCGACCGCCCCAGCATTTT. It translates to CASSGPRPPQHF.

In this sample, this clonotype turned up a few times. The chain is built from TRBV13 and TRBJ2-6; TRBD2 matches at 7 bases. CDR1 is PRHDT and CDR2 is FYEKMQ in the germline V gene (reference sequence). With 1 base clipped from V and 0 bases from J, the junction kept 3 bases outside the gene matches. The CDR3 has 17 amino acids. In DNA form, the CDR3 reads TGTGCCAGCAGCTTAGAGGGCGGGAGCTCTGGGGCCAACGTCCTGACTTTC. Translated: CASSLEGGSSGANVLTF.

This clonotype was seen a handful of times. The chain combines TRBV15 with TRBJ2-2, with D uncertain. The CDR3 sequence is 16 residues long. Trimming pared 3 bases from V and 4 bases from J, leaving 15 bases between. Germline V gene sequence: CDR1 LNHNV, CDR2 YYDKDF (reference sequence). CDR3 amino acids: CATSSQAPPGTGELFF. Written as DNA, the CDR3 is TGTGCCACCAGCAGTCAGGCTCCACCAGGCACCGGGGAGCTGTTTTTT.

This clonotype was detected ten times or more. This chain connects TRBV29-1 to TRBJ2-4, with D uncertain. Trimming left V 4 bases short and J 5 bases short, with 12 bases between. This CDR3 has 13 residues. Germline V gene data show CDR1 as SQVTM and CDR2 as ANQGSEA. This CDR3 is CSVGGPRENIQYF. CDR3 DNA: TGCAGCGTTGGCGGACCCCGGGAAAACATTCAGTACTTC.

The sample holds a few counts of this clonotype. The chain couples TRBV20-1 to TRBJ1-2; 8 nucleotides agree with TRBD1. This CDR3 spans 16 amino acids. The germline CDR1 and CDR2 sequences are DFQATT and SNEGSKA (reference sequence). J was trimmed by 5 bases and V by 3 bases; bases with no gene match: 14. In DNA form, the CDR3 reads TGCAGTGCTAGTAAGCAGGACAGGGTGGCGTCTTATGGCTACACCTTC. Its translation is CSASKQDRVASYGYTF.